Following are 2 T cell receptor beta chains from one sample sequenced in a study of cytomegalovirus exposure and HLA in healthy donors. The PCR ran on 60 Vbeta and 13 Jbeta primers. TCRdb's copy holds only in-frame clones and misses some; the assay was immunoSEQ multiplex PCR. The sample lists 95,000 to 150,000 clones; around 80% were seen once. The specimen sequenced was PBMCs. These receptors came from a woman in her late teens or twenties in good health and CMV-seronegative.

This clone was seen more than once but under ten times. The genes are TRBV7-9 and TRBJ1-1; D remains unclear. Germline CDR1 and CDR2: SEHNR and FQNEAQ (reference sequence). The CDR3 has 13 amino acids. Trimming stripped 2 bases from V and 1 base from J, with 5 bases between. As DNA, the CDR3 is TGTGCCAGCAGCTTAAACAGGAACACTGAAGCTTTCTTT. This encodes CASSLNRNTEAFF.

The DNA of the CDR3 is TGTGCCAGCAGTTGGAGGGCAGCCTACAATGAGCAGTTCTTC. This translates into CASSWRAAYNEQFF. V is TRBV27 and J is TRBJ2-1, with D perhaps TRBD2 (6 bases). CDR3 length equals 14 residues. Germline CDR1 MNHEY, CDR2 SMNVEV (reference sequence). Between the trimmed V and J ends, which lost 4 bases and 2 bases, there was a span of 9 bases.